This record concerns one TCR beta chain sequence. Sequencing was performed with immunoSEQ multiplex PCR; in TCRdb, only in-frame clones are kept and a portion is missing. The data show 20,000 to 25,000 clones, less than 97% seen once. This sample is drawn from a study of T cells in tuberculosis. Study overall: This South African cohort compared adolescents with or without latent tuberculosis against adults with active tuberculosis.

The CDR3 loop spans 12 amino acids. Germline lookup yields CDR1 MNHNS and CDR2 SASEGT. V was shortened by 2 bases and J by 14 bases, with 10 bases between the two germline ends. Each donor contributed roughly 92,000 T cells on average, unsorted. The chain joins TRBV6-1 to TRBJ1-6; no reliable D call. The specimen sequenced was PBMCs. The sequence was obtained from a donor aged 5 to 30 with latent tuberculosis or without tuberculosis infection. This CDR3 reads CASSESEFTLHF. Here the CDR3 DNA reads TGTGCCAGCAGTGAATCAGAATTCACCCTCCACTTT.